The T cell receptor beta chain described here comes from a study of CD8+ T cells in alopecia areata. Study details: Each of the treated patients was given oral tofacitinib, 5 to 10 mg twice daily, for moderate-to-severe alopecia areata.

Study-wide findings and caveats: Many expanded lesional clones persisted in scalp and blood during tofacitinib treatment. Just one nonresponder means the tie between baseline CD8+ expansion and response stays uncertain.

As for treatment: oral pan-JAK inhibitor, 5-10 mg twice daily. Comment on this clone: The antigen is unknown.

The authors extracted RNA and reverse transcribed it into cDNA as the sequencing template. Method: immunoSEQ multiplex PCR; TCRdb's copy keeps in-frame clones and lacks some. The table has 110,000 or so clones, 56% seen once. This receptor was taken from a human donor with alopecia areata. This specimen was CD4+ T cells sorted from blood, taken at week 24, from a patient treated with tofacitinib.

The CDR3 spells CASSQMLTDTQYF. As DNA, the CDR3 is TGTGCCAGCAGTCAGATGCTCACAGATACGCAGTATTTT. The chain couples TRBV2 to TRBJ2-3; D is uncertain. Trimming stripped 5 bases from V and 2 bases from J, with 8 bases between. The CDR3 sequence is 13 residues long. Germline assignment: CDR1 SNHLY and CDR2 FYNNEI. The entire variable domain, with the rest obtained from reference TRBV2 and TRBJ2-3, is as follows: EPEVTQTPSHQVTQMGQEVILRCVPISNHLYFYWYRQILGQKVEFLVSFYNNEISEKSEIFDDQFSVERPDGSNFTLKIRSTKLEDSAMYFCASSQMLTDTQYFGPGTRLTVL.